What follows are 26 T cell receptor beta chains derived from one specimen sequenced in a study of cytomegalovirus exposure and HLA in healthy donors. PCR used 60 Vbeta primers and 13 Jbeta primers. This table comes from immunoSEQ multiplex PCR, and its TCRdb copy is limited to in-frame clones, with some not included. The data hold tens of thousands of clones, with approximately 80% observed a single time. Source material: PBMCs. The receptor set was obtained from a female donor in good health and CMV-seronegative.

There are a few counts of this clone. The CDR3 nucleotides read TGTGCCAGCAGGGGCCATACTGAAGCTTTCTTT. Translated, it gives CASRGHTEAFF. The V and J genes are TRBV2 and TRBJ1-1; D not certain. V was cut by 6 bases and J by 5 bases, with 7 bases left in between. Germline-derived CDR1 and CDR2 are SNHLY and FYNNEI. The CDR3 runs 11 residues.

This clone was counted a single time. The V call is TRBV11-2, the J call TRBJ1-3; D gene unclear. The V end lost 6 bases, the J end lost 0 bases, and 12 bases lay between the germline ends. The CDR3 runs to 15 residues. Germline lookup yields CDR1 SGHAT and CDR2 FQNNGV. Written as DNA, the CDR3 is TGTGCCAGCAGACCCCAACTGAGCTCTGGAAACACCATATATTTT. This sequence encodes CASRPQLSSGNTIYF. Full variable domain (outside the CDR3, taken from reference TRBV11-2 and TRBJ1-3): EAGVAQSPRYKIIEKRQSVAFWCNPISGHATLYWYQQILGQGPKLLIQFQNNGVVDDSQLPKDRFSAERLKGVDSTLKIQPAKLEDSAVYLCASRPQLSSGNTIYFGEGSWLTVV.

The gene calls are TRBV13 and TRBJ2-5; D not resolved. Germline-derived CDR1 and CDR2 are PRHDT and FYEKMQ (reference sequence). Deletions cut 3 bases from V and 2 bases from J, with 7 bases between. This CDR3 has 13 residues. Here the CDR3 DNA reads TGTGCCAGCAGCTTTGGCAGACAAGAGACCCAGTACTTC. Translating it yields CASSFGRQETQYF. Looking up the rest from reference TRBV13 and TRBJ2-5 gives the full variable domain: AAGVIQSPRHLIKEKRETATLKCYPIPRHDTVYWYQQGPGQDPQFLISFYEKMQSDKGSIPDRFSAQQFSDYHSELNMSSLELGDSALYFCASSFGRQETQYFGPGTRLLVL.

The chain uses TRBV7-8 and TRBJ2-7; 9 bases align to TRBD1. Trimming took 4 bases from V and 1 from J; bases not matched to a gene: 2. Germline values: CDR1 SGHVS, CDR2 FQNEAQ. The CDR3 totals 14 residues. The CDR3 DNA is TGTGCCAGCAGCTGGGGGACAGGGTCCTACGAGCAGTACTTC. Translating it yields CASSWGTGSYEQYF. The full variable domain, with the rest looked up from reference TRBV7-8 and TRBJ2-7, is GAGVSQSPRYKVAKRGQDVALRCDPISGHVSLFWYQQALGQGPEFLTYFQNEAQLDKSGLPSDRFFAERPEGSVSTLKIQRTQQEDSAVYLCASSWGTGSYEQYFGPGTRLTVT.

The chain uses TRBV6-1 and TRBJ1-5; 9 bases match TRBD1. Germline assignment: CDR1 MNHNS and CDR2 SASEGT. CDR3 length: 14 residues. V lost 8 bases, J lost 2 bases, and 4 bases stayed unmatched. The CDR3: CASGRDRGNQPQHF. The CDR3 region has the DNA TGTGCCAGCGGAAGGGACAGGGGCAATCAGCCCCAGCATTTT.

The gene calls are TRBV6-5 and TRBJ1-2; 7 bases map to TRBD1. The CDR3 runs 16 residues. CDR1 and CDR2 (germline): MNHEY, SVGAGI. Trimming took 4 bases from V and 0 from J; bases not matched to a gene: 8. The CDR3 loop is CASSFPGQHANYGYTF. The CDR3, as DNA: TGTGCCAGCAGTTTCCCGGGACAGCACGCTAACTATGGCTACACCTTC.

Note on this clone: At one end the junction does not follow the germline gene, possibly because of a read error. The genes are TRBV5-1 and TRBJ1-1, with a weak D call TRBD1 (6 bases). The CDR3 loop spans 18 amino acids. The germline gives CDR1 SGHRS, CDR2 YFSETQ. The CDR3 is CVSSPGRYLKGDWTEAFF. The CDR3 nucleotides read TGCGTCAGCAGCCCGGGCCGTTATCTGAAGGGGGATTGGACTGAAGCTTTCTTT.

This chain uses TRBV30 with TRBJ2-1; possibly TRBD1 for D (6 bases). V was pared by 0 bases and J by 7 bases, with 16 bases between. CDR3 length equals 15 residues. Germline-derived CDR1 and CDR2 are GTSNPN and SVGIG (reference sequence). The CDR3 reads CAWSVGDTVWNEQFF. Here the CDR3 DNA reads TGTGCCTGGAGTGTAGGGGACACCGTCTGGAATGAGCAGTTCTTC.

This clone was observed a handful of times. The rearrangement links TRBV2 to TRBJ1-5; D possibly corresponds to TRBD1 (6 bases). The CDR3 extends over 14 amino acids. Germline-derived CDR1 and CDR2 are SNHLY and FYNNEI. Trimming took 3 bases from V and 7 from J, leaving 13 bases between them. The CDR3 bases are TGTGCCAGCAGTGAGGGGACATCGGTCCAGCCCCAGCATTTT. Translating gives CASSEGTSVQPQHF.

V and J are TRBV12-5 and TRBJ2-2; D gene ambiguous. The CDR3 consists of 13 residues. Trimming stripped 4 bases from V and 4 bases from J, with 7 bases between. Germline lookup yields CDR1 LGHNT and CDR2 FRNRAP. The CDR3 reads CASGSELTGELFF. The CDR3 DNA sequence: TGTGCTAGTGGTTCGGAGCTCACCGGGGAGCTGTTTTTT.

V gene TRBV7-2 combines with J gene TRBJ1-3; D uncertain. Germline V gives CDR1 SGHTA, CDR2 FQGNSA. The V and J ends lost 5 bases and 0 bases respectively, with 11 bases between them. The CDR3 length is 15 residues. The CDR3 DNA is TGTGCCAGCAGCCCAGAGGTGAGCTCTGGAAACACCATATATTTT. It codes for CASSPEVSSGNTIYF.

The chain couples TRBV30 to TRBJ1-2; D is unclear. Looked up from germline, CDR1 is GTSNPN and CDR2 is SVGIG (reference sequence). This CDR3 has 12 amino acids. V lost 3 bases to trimming and J lost 7 bases, with 12 bases between them. CDR3 coding DNA: TGTGCCTGGAGAATGAGCGCGGGTGGCTACACCTTC. Protein sequence: CAWRMSAGGYTF.

The chain recombines TRBV15 with TRBJ1-1, with unresolved D. The CDR3 covers 17 residues. V was clipped by 0 bases and J by 5 bases, with 19 bases between them. Germline V gene sequence: CDR1 LNHNV, CDR2 YYDKDF (reference sequence). CDR3 in amino acids: CATSRDPSGILRTEAFF. The DNA for the CDR3 is TGTGCCACCAGCAGAGATCCTTCCGGGATTTTACGGACTGAAGCTTTCTTT.

This rearrangement joins TRBV10-3 to TRBJ1-5, with 8 bases aligning to TRBD1. The CDR3 has 14 residues. Germline trimming cut 4 bases from V and 6 bases from J; bases unmatched to any gene: 5. From germline, CDR1 is ENHRY and CDR2 SYGVKD. CDR3 coding DNA: TGTGCCATCAGTGCCCAGGGGGCGGGTCAGCCCCAGCATTTT. It specifies CAISAQGAGQPQHF.

The gene calls are TRBV5-5 and TRBJ2-3, with TRBD1 matching 7 bases. The CDR3 has 16 amino acids. V shed 4 bases and J 6 bases; nucleotides not matched to a gene: 14. Germline CDR1 reads SGHKS; CDR2 reads YYEKEE (reference sequence). Here the CDR3 reads CASSRLAQGRGDTQYF. The DNA of the CDR3 is TGTGCCAGCAGCCGCCTTGCCCAGGGCAGGGGGGATACGCAGTATTTT. The full variable domain, completed using reference TRBV5-5 and TRBJ2-3, is DAGVTQSPTHLIKTRGQQVTLRCSPISGHKSVSWYQQVLGQGPQFIFQYYEKEERGRGNFPDRFSARQFPNYSSELNVNALLLGDSALYLCASSRLAQGRGDTQYFGPGTRLTVL.

The chain links TRBV19 to TRBJ1-6, with D possibly matching TRBD1 (5 bases). The CDR3 has 14 residues. Trimming pared 3 bases from V and 8 bases from J, leaving 11 bases between. The germline gives CDR1 LNHDA, CDR2 SQIVND (reference sequence). CDR3 loop: CASSITGGDSPLHF. The DNA of the CDR3 is TGTGCCAGTAGTATTACCGGGGGGGATTCACCCCTCCACTTT.

This chain uses TRBV2 with TRBJ1-3; 9 bases map to TRBD1. V was clipped by 6 bases and J by 4 bases; unmatched bases: 7. CDR3 length: 15 residues. In germline, CDR1 is SNHLY, CDR2 FYNNEI. DNA for the CDR3: TGTGCCAGCAGGAGCGGGACAGGGAACGGAAACACCATATATTTT. Its translation is CASRSGTGNGNTIYF.

The rearrangement joins TRBV6-5 to TRBJ2-3; 13 nucleotides align to TRBD2. Trimming removed 8 bases from V and 4 bases from J; junction bases left unmatched: 3. The CDR3 length is 14 residues. The germline V gene has CDR1 MNHEY and CDR2 SVGAGI. Here the CDR3 reads CASGLAGESDTQYF. CDR3 bases: TGTGCCAGCGGACTAGCGGGGGAATCAGATACGCAGTATTTT.

The chain carries TRBV19 and TRBJ2-7; TRBD1 agrees at 7 bases. V was clipped by 5 bases and J by 2 bases; unmatched bases: 6. The CDR3 length is 14 residues. The V gene's germline CDR1 is LNHDA and CDR2 SQIVND (reference sequence). CDR3 sequence reads: CASSFSDRAYEQYF. CDR3 in DNA: TGTGCCAGTAGTTTCTCCGACAGGGCCTACGAGCAGTACTTC.

The V gene is TRBV11-2, the J gene TRBJ2-1; 7 nucleotides align to TRBD2. The CDR3 extends over 17 amino acids. Germline assignment: CDR1 SGHAT and CDR2 FQNNGV. The junction had 7 bases not matched to a gene; V was cut back by 0 bases and J by 2 bases. In DNA, the CDR3 is TGTGCCAGCAGCTTAGAGCGAGCGGGGACCACCTACAATGAGCAGTTCTTC. Translated: CASSLERAGTTYNEQFF. Full variable domain (rest looked up from reference TRBV11-2 and TRBJ2-1): EAGVAQSPRYKIIEKRQSVAFWCNPISGHATLYWYQQILGQGPKLLIQFQNNGVVDDSQLPKDRFSAERLKGVDSTLKIQPAKLEDSAVYLCASSLERAGTTYNEQFFGPGTRLTVL.

The rearrangement uses TRBV2 and TRBJ2-3, with 7 bases matching TRBD2. V was clipped by 7 bases and J by 3 bases; unmatched bases: 7. Germline V gene lookup returns CDR1 SNHLY and CDR2 FYNNEI. CDR3 length: 14 residues. CDR3: CASMKAGRTDTQYF. As DNA, the CDR3 is TGTGCCAGCATGAAAGCGGGGCGGACAGATACGCAGTATTTT.

The genes are TRBV10-3 and TRBJ2-2, with 7 bases identical to TRBD1. This CDR3 has 15 amino acids. Germline trimming cut 6 bases from V and 0 bases from J; bases unmatched to any gene: 4. CDR1 and CDR2 from the germline V gene are ENHRY and SYGVKD. As DNA, the CDR3 is TGTGCCATCAGGGTGGGACAGACGAACACCGGGGAGCTGTTTTTT. Its translation: CAIRVGQTNTGELFF.

The gene calls are TRBV7-2 and TRBJ1-5; 7 bases map to TRBD1. This CDR3 contains 14 residues. V dropped 5 bases and J dropped 6; count of bases not matched to a gene: 7. CDR1 is SGHTA, CDR2 FQGNSA, per germline. CDR3 amino acids: CASSPRQGGQPQHF. CDR3 DNA sequence: TGTGCCAGCAGCCCTAGACAGGGTGGTCAGCCCCAGCATTTT.

The V call is TRBV9, the J call TRBJ2-5; 7 bases map to TRBD2. The ends lost 2 bases at V and 4 bases at J; junction bases unmatched: 8. The CDR3 covers 15 residues. Germline CDR1 SGDLS, CDR2 YYNGEE. The CDR3 region is CASSVDRGDIETQYF. In nucleotides, the CDR3 is TGTGCCAGCAGCGTTGACCGGGGGGATATAGAGACCCAGTACTTC.

The chain links TRBV11-3 to TRBJ2-1; D remains unclear. The CDR3 is 12 residues long. Between the trimmed V and J ends, which lost 5 bases and 7 bases, there was a span of 9 bases. Germline V gives CDR1 SGHNT, CDR2 YENEEA. CDR3 protein: CASSQYGNEQFF. CDR3 DNA sequence: TGTGCCAGCAGCCAATACGGGAATGAGCAGTTCTTC.

The chain is built from TRBV11-2 and TRBJ2-5; 10 positions agree with TRBD2. CDR3 size: 15 residues. V was pared by 2 bases and J by 4 bases, with 4 bases of the junction left unmatched. CDR1 and CDR2 (germline): SGHAT, FQNNGV. The CDR3 DNA reads TGTGCCAGCAGCTTATCCCAGCGGGGGGGAGAGACCCAGTACTTC. This translates into CASSLSQRGGETQYF.